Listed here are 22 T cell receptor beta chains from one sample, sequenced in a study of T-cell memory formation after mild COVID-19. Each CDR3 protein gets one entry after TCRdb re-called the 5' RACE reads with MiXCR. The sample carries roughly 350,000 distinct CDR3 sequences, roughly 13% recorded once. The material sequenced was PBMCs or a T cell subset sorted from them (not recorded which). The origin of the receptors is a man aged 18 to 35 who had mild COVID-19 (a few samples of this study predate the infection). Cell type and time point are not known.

For the CDR3, the DNA is TGCGCCAGCAGCCAAGTAGCTACAGATGAAGCTTTCTTT. Translating it yields CASSQVATDEAFF. The V gene is TRBV4-1, the J gene TRBJ1-1; D is ambiguous. The V gene's germline CDR1 is MGHRA and CDR2 YSYEKL. V lost 1 base and J 7 bases, leaving 10 bases between the germline ends. The CDR3 consists of 13 residues.

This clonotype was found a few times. The DNA for the CDR3 is TGTGCCAGCAGACAGGGAGGAACGAGTCAGCCCCAGCATTTT. Translated: CASRQGGTSQPQHF. The chain has TRBV6-5 and TRBJ1-5; tentative D call: TRBD1 (6 bases). CDR3 length equals 14 residues. Germline CDR1 reads MNHEY; CDR2 reads SVGAGI. Trimming pared 6 bases from V and 6 bases from J, leaving 15 bases between.

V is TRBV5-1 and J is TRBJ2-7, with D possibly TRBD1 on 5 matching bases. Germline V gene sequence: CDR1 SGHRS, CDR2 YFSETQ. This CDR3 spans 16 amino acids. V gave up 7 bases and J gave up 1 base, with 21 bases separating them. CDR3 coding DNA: TGCGCCAGCGCCCCACCTCAGGGAAGCCGTTCCTACGAGCAGTACTTC. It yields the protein CASAPPQGSRSYEQYF.

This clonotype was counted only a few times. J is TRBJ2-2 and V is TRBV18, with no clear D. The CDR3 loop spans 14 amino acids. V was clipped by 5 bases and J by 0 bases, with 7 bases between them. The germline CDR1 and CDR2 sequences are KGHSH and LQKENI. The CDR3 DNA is TGTGCCAGCTCAGACATCCCGAACACCGGGGAGCTGTTTTTT. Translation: CASSDIPNTGELFF.

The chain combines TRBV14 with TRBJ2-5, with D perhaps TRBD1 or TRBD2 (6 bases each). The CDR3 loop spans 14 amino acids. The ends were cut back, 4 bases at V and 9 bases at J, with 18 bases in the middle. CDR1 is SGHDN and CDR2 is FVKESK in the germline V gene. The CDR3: CASSPGGGPRAQYF. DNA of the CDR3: TGTGCCAGCAGCCCCGGGGGCGGGCCAAGGGCCCAGTACTTC.

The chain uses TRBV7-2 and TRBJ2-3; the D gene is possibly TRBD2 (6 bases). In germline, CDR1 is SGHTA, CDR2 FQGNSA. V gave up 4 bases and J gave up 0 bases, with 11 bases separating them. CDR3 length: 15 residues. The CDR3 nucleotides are TGTGCCAGCAGCTGGGGCGGGGCCAGCACAGATACGCAGTATTTT. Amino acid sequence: CASSWGGASTDTQYF.

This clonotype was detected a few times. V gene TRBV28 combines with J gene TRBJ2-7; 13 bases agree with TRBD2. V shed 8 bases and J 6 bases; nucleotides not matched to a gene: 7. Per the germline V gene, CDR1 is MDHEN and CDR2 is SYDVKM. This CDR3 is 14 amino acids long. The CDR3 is CASQTSGGSFEQYV. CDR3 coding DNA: TGTGCCAGCCAGACTAGCGGGGGGTCTTTCGAGCAGTACGTC.

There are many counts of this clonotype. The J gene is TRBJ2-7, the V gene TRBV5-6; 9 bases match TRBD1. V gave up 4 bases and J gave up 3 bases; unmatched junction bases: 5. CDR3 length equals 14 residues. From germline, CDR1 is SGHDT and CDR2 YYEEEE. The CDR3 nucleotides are TGTGCCAGCAGCGGAGGACAGGGGTTCTACGAGCAGTACTTC. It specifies CASSGGQGFYEQYF.

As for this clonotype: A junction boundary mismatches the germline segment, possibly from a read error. This chain's CDR3 is CASSLLGLAGAAVTDTLYF. The CDR3 DNA is TGTGCCAGCAGCTTACTAGGACTAGCGGGGGCCGCGGTCACAGATACGCTGTATTTT. This chain links TRBV7-2 with TRBJ2-3; TRBD2 matches at 13 bases. Germline V lookup: CDR1 SGHTA, CDR2 FQGNSA. This CDR3 comprises 19 residues.

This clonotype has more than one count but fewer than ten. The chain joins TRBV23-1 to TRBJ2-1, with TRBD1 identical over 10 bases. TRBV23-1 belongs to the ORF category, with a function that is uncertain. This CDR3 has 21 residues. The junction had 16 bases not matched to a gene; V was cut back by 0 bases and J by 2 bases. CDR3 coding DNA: TGCGCCAGCAGTCAATCCCTTACTGGGACAGGGGACCGGCGTGCCTACAATGAGCAGTTCTTC. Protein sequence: CASSQSLTGTGDRRAYNEQFF.

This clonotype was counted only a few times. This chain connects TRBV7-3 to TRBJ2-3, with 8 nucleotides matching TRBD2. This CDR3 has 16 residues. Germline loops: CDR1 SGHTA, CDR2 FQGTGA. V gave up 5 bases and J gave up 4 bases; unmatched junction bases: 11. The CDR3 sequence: CASSDPKAGVADTQYF. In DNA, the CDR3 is TGTGCCAGCAGCGACCCTAAAGCGGGGGTCGCAGATACGCAGTATTTT.

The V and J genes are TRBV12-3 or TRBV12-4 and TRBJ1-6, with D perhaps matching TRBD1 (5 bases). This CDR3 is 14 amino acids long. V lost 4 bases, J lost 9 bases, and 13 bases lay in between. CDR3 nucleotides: TGTGCCAGCAGTTCCGGGGCCTTTAGTTCACCCCTCCACTTT. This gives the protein CASSSGAFSSPLHF.

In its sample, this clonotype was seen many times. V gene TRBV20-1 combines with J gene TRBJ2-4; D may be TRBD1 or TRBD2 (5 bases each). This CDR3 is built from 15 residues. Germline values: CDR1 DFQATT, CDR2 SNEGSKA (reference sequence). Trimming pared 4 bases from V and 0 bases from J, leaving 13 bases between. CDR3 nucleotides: TGCAGTGCTATTCGAGGGGCCGGAGCCAAAAACATTCAGTACTTC. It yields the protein CSAIRGAGAKNIQYF.

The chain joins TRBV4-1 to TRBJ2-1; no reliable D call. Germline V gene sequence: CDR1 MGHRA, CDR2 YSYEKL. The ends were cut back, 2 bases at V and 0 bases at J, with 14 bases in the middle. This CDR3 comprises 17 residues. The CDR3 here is CASSQIIAGSSYNEQFF. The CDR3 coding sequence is TGCGCCAGCAGCCAAATCATCGCAGGTAGCTCCTACAATGAGCAGTTCTTC.

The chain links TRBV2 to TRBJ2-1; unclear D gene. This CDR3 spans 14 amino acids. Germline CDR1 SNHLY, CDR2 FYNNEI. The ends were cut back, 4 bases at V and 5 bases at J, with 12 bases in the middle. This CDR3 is CASSGQATDNEQFF. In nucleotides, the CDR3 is TGTGCCAGCAGTGGACAAGCGACGGACAATGAGCAGTTCTTC.

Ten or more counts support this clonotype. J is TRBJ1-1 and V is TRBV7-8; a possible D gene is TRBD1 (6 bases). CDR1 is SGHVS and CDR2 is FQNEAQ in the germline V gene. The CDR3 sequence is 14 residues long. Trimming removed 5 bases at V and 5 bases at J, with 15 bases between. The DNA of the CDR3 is TGTGCCAGCAGCCACAGGGTTGAGAGAACTGAAGCTTTCTTT. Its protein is CASSHRVERTEAFF.

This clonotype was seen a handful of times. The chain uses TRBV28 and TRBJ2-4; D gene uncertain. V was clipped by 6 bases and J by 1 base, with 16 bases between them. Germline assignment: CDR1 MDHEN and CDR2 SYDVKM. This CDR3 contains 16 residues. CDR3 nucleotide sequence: TGTGCCAGCAGCCCGGTTTTTGGTGGGGCCAAAAACATTCAGTACTTC. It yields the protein CASSPVFGGAKNIQYF.

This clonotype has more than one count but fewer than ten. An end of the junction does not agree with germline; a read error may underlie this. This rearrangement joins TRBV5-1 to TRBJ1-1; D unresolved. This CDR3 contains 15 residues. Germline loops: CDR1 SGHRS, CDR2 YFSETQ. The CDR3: CASSFPRGENAEAFF. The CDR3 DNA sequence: TGCGCCAGCAGCTTCCCCCGGGGAGAGAACGCTGAAGCTTTCTTT.

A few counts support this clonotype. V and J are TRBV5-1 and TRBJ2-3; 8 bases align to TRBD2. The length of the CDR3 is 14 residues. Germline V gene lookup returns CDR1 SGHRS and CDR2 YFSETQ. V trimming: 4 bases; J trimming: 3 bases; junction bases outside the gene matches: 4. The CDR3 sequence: CASSRAGATDTQYF. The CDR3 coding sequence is TGCGCCAGCAGCAGAGCGGGGGCTACAGATACGCAGTATTTT.

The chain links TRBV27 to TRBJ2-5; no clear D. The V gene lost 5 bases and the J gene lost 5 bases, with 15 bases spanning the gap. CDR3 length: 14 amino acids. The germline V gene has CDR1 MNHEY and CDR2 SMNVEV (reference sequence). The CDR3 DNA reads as TGTGCCAGCAGTCGAACCATTTTCGGGGAGACCCAGTACTTC. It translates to CASSRTIFGETQYF.

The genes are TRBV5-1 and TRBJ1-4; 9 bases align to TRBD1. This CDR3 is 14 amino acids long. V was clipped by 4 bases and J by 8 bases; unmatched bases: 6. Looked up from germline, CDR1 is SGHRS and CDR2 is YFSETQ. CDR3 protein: CASSPTGGGEKLFF. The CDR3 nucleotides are TGCGCCAGCAGCCCGACAGGGGGGGGCGAAAAACTGTTTTTT.

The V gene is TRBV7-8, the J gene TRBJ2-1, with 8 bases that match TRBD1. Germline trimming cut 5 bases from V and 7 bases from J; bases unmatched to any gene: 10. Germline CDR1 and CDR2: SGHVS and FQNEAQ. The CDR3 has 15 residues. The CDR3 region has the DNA TGTGCCAGCAGCCCCCGGACAGGGCTTGCGAATGAGCAGTTCTTC. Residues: CASSPRTGLANEQFF.